This T cell receptor beta chain was documented in a study of Ad26.COV2.S vaccination and SARS-CoV-2 variants. Study-wide points: Vaccine recipients and placebo recipients showed similar non-spike TCR breadth. Once vaccination had occurred, spike-specific CD8+ and CD4+ T cell responses reportedly showed substantial breadth.

Concerning this clone itself: The target antigen is unknown.

V gave up 7 bases and J gave up 8 bases; unmatched junction bases: 7. CDR1 SEHNR and CDR2 FQNEAQ come from the germline V gene (reference sequence). The CDR3 covers 13 residues. Using immunoSEQ multiplex PCR, the repertoire was profiled, and TCRdb retains in-frame clones only, with some absent. Here the sample spans some 180,000 clones, 87% being singletons. The gene calls are TRBV7-9 and TRBJ1-4; TRBD1 agrees at 7 bases. The TCR was taken from a human donor who had recovered from COVID-19. The sequencing used peripheral blood, collected after recovery from COVID-19. The CDR3 region has the DNA TGTGCCAGCACTACGACAGGGAAAGAAAAACTGTTTTTT. Translated, it gives CASTTTGKEKLFF.